Following are 13 T cell receptor beta chains from one sample sequenced in a study of vaccination effects on CD4 cells after COVID-19. TCRdb keeps only in-frame clones here, not all; method: immunoSEQ multiplex PCR. The sample yields 77,000 or so clones, around 81% seen once. Their recognized antigens are unknown. Sequencing followed a ViraFEST assay step that expanded antigen-specific CD4+ T cells with viral peptide pools. Between days 10 and 11 of culture, CD4+ T cells were separated out. Among the vaccine recipients, none had a prior SARS-CoV-2 infection, and nucleocapsid antibodies were negative. Sequenced here: CD4+ T cells from PBMCs cultured with SARS-CoV-2 spike peptides, sampled before COVID-19 vaccination. These receptors all come from a human donor who received a COVID-19 vaccine.

The V gene is TRBV19, the J gene TRBJ1-3; D remains ambiguous. Trimming cost V 0 bases and J 7 bases, with 7 bases left between them. Germline-derived CDR1 and CDR2 are LNHDA and SQIVND (reference sequence). CDR3 length: 13 residues. Here the CDR3 DNA reads TGTGCCAGTAGTATAGACCGGACTAACACCATATATTTT. As protein: CASSIDRTNTIYF.

V and J are TRBV11-3 and TRBJ2-5, with D possibly being TRBD2 (6 bases). There are 15 residues in the CDR3. V gave up 5 bases and J gave up 5 bases, with 18 bases separating them. From germline, CDR1 is SGHNT and CDR2 YENEEA. The DNA of the CDR3 is TGTGCCAGCAGCCAGGGACTCCCCGATAGTGAGACCCAGTACTTC. It codes for CASSQGLPDSETQYF.

CDR3 region: CASSGERGRGTEAFF. As DNA, the CDR3 is TGTGCCAGCAGCGGGGAGCGGGGGAGGGGCACTGAAGCTTTCTTT. This sequence joins TRBV5-5 and TRBJ1-1, with D perhaps TRBD1 (5 bases). The V gene lost 4 bases and the J gene lost 4 bases, with 17 bases spanning the gap. The CDR3 is 15 residues long. Germline CDR1 is SGHKS and CDR2 is YYEKEE (reference sequence).

V usage is TRBV7-9 and J usage is TRBJ1-3; D may be TRBD1 (6 bases). The germline V and J ends were trimmed by 3 bases and 2 bases, with 8 bases remaining between them. The germline gives CDR1 SEHNR, CDR2 FQNEAQ (reference sequence). The CDR3 length is 14 residues. CDR3 protein: CASSFGQTGNTIYF. The CDR3 DNA reads as TGTGCCAGCAGCTTTGGACAGACTGGAAACACCATATATTTT.

The chain has TRBV5-5 and TRBJ2-3; 11 bases are shared with TRBD1. Germline CDR1 and CDR2: SGHKS and YYEKEE (reference sequence). CDR3 length: 16 residues. J was trimmed by 5 bases and V by 0 bases; bases with no gene match: 5. CDR3 sequence reads: CASSLGGTGGKDTQYF. The CDR3 DNA is TGTGCCAGCAGCTTGGGAGGGACAGGGGGAAAAGATACGCAGTATTTT.

The chain is built from TRBV27 and TRBJ1-2; no firm D call. V lost 4 bases and J lost 4, with 16 bases in between. Germline CDR1 reads MNHEY; CDR2 reads SMNVEV (reference sequence). The CDR3 runs to 15 residues. The CDR3 DNA is TGTGCCAGCAGTTCCCTCGATAGGGTCGGCTATGGCTACACCTTC. It translates to CASSSLDRVGYGYTF.

Remarks on this clone: The same CDR3 also results from other DNA sequences found in this sample. V and J are TRBV5-1 and TRBJ2-3; unclear D gene. The CDR3 contains 15 residues. In germline, CDR1 is SGHRS, CDR2 YFSETQ. V lost 0 bases and J lost 0, with 8 bases in between. The CDR3 region is CASSLVYSSTDTQYF. CDR3 nucleotide sequence: TGCGCCAGCAGCTTGGTTTACAGTAGCACAGATACGCAGTATTTT.

V and J are TRBV6-4 and TRBJ1-6; 7 bases are shared with TRBD1. Trimming took 3 bases from V and 9 from J; bases not matched to a gene: 2. The CDR3 is made up of 13 amino acids. The germline V gene encodes CDR1 MRHNA and CDR2 SNTAGT. In nucleotides, the CDR3 is TGTGCCAGCAGTGAACGGACAGGTTCACCCCTCCACTTT. Its protein is CASSERTGSPLHF.

The table lists this clone with a few counts. CDR3 DNA: TGTGCCAGCAGCTTAGGCCAGACAGGAGCTAACTATGGCTACACCTTC. It specifies CASSLGQTGANYGYTF. This chain uses TRBV7-9 with TRBJ1-2, with D perhaps TRBD1 (6 bases). The CDR3 runs to 16 residues. The V end was cut by 1 base, the J end by 0 bases, with 12 bases between. CDR1 and CDR2 (germline): SEHNR, FQNEAQ (reference sequence).

This clone has just one count. The chain uses TRBV6-2 or TRBV6-3 and TRBJ2-1, with D perhaps TRBD2 (5 bases). V shed 0 bases and J shed 6 bases, with 12 bases lying between them. This CDR3 spans 15 amino acids. Germline loops: CDR1 MNHEY, CDR2 SVGEGT. The CDR3 loop is CASSYSRARGNEQFF. The CDR3 bases are TGTGCCAGCAGTTACTCGAGGGCACGGGGCAATGAGCAGTTCTTC.

The chain combines TRBV4-1 with TRBJ1-2, with TRBD1 matching over 9 bases. There are 15 residues in the CDR3. The ends lost 4 bases at V and 2 bases at J; junction bases unmatched: 5. Germline-derived CDR1 and CDR2 are MGHRA and YSYEKL. The CDR3 nucleotides read TGCGCCAGCAGCCCCCACAGGGGGCCAAACTATGGCTACACCTTC. Its protein product is CASSPHRGPNYGYTF.

This clone was seen more than once but under ten times. The chain is built from TRBV28 and TRBJ2-2; 10 bases line up with TRBD1. The V and J ends lost 9 bases and 2 bases, in that order; junction bases with no gene match: 6. Per germline, CDR1 MDHEN and CDR2 SYDVKM. CDR3 length: 15 residues. CDR3 DNA: TGTGCCAGTCGAGACAGGGGGCGAAACACCGGGGAGCTGTTTTTT. Translating it yields CASRDRGRNTGELFF.

This chain uses TRBV7-9 with TRBJ2-2; 9 nucleotides align to TRBD1. The ends lost 4 bases at V and 4 bases at J; junction bases unmatched: 1. The CDR3 runs to 14 residues. The germline V gene has CDR1 SEHNR and CDR2 FQNEAQ (reference sequence). The CDR3 loop is CASSSTGGTGELFF. The CDR3 DNA is TGTGCCAGCAGCTCGACAGGGGGCACCGGGGAGCTGTTTTTT.